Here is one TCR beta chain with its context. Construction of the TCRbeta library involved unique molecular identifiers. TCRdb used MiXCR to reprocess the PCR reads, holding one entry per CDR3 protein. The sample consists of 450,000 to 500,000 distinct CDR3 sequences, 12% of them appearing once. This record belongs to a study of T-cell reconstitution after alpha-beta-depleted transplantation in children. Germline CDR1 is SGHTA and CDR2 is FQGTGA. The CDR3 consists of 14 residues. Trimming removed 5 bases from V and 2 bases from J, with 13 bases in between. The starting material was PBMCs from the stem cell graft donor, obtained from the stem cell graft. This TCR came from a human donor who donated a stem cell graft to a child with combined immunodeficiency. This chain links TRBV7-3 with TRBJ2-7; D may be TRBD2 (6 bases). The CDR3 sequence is CASSHNSGTYEQYF. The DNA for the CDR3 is TGTGCCAGCAGCCACAATAGCGGAACCTACGAGCAGTACTTC.